This paragraph covers one T cell receptor beta chain sequence. Its matching antigen is unknown. The data stem from a study of CXCR3-negative and CXCR3-positive naive CD8 T cells. Findings of the study overall: When CXCR3-positive naive cells were set against CXCR3-negative naive cells, the former had more hydrophobic TRB CDR3s. TCR strength was inferred from TRB CDR3 properties, while surface CD5 was comparable between naive subsets. Memory cells showed distinct TRBV-TRBJ patterns, while the two naive subsets matched. Memory CD8+ cells had much lower diversity, and both naive subsets had comparably high diversity.

The CDR3 totals 17 residues. Germline loops: CDR1 MGHRA, CDR2 YSYEKL. CD8+ T cell subsets were each sorted in triplicate, about 290,000 cells apiece. The authors made the TRB cDNA libraries by 5' RACE using UMI labels. One entry per CDR3 protein, without DNA, is what TCRdb gives after re-calling the 5' RACE reads. Reported are about 120,000 distinct CDR3 sequences; the ten largest clones contain just over 0.35%. What was sequenced was naive CXCR3+ CD8+ T cells from blood. As for subset: CD45RO-CCR7+CD27+CD95- naive CD8+ T cells expressing CXCR3 (TNR3+). This receptor was identified in a human donor in good health. Some clones in this sample may be carry-over from other donors' samples. This sequence joins TRBV4-1 and TRBJ1-3. The CDR3 here is CASSSRGGQSSGNTIYF.